Listed below are T cell receptor beta chains from one sample, sequenced in a study of T cell responses to AZD1222 COVID-19 vaccine. The table came from immunoSEQ multiplex PCR; TCRdb's copy has only in-frame clones and leaves some out. This sample has 150,000 or so clones, with 89% found just once. Sequencing used peripheral blood, obtained on day 0 of AZD1222 vaccination. The receptors stem from an adult in good health. The CDR3 runs from the conserved cysteine through the conserved F or W. The D gene is left open where the match is weak. Clone size appears in some rows only: once, few, many, or a class for an expanded clone.

-	TRBV7-2	15	-	TRBJ1-3	TGTGCCAGCAGCGAGAGACCGAGCTCTGGAAACACCATATATTTT	CASSERPSSGNTIYF
TRBD1	TRBV23-1	14	-	TRBJ2-2	TGCGCCAGCCGTACAGGGGGCGACACCGGGGAGCTGTTTTTT	CASRTGGDTGELFF
TRBD1	TRBV19	13	-	TRBJ2-5	TGTGCCAGTCGAGGGACAGGAGAAGAGACCCAGTACTTC	CASRGTGEETQYF
-	TRBV5-1	13	-	TRBJ2-1	TGCGCCAGCAGCTCCCCATATTACAATGAGCAGTTCTTC	CASSSPYYNEQFF
-	TRBV28	14	-	TRBJ1-4	TGTGCCAGCAGTTTAATTGCAACTAATGAAAAACTGTTTTTT	CASSLIATNEKLFF
TRBD2	TRBV7-2	14	-	TRBJ2-7	TGTGCCAGCAGTCCTATAGCGGGAGTCTACGAGCAGTACTTC	CASSPIAGVYEQYF
TRBD2	TRBV15	16	-	TRBJ2-3	TGTGCCACCAGCAGAGATAGAGCGGGAGGCACAGATACGCAGTATTTT	CATSRDRAGGTDTQYF
-	TRBV19	14	-	TRBJ1-5	TGTGCCAGTAGTATGGCAGGAGGGAGTCAGCCCCAGCATTTT	CASSMAGGSQPQHF
-	TRBV7-2	15	-	TRBJ1-3	TGTGCCAGCAGCATCTTTCACGGCTCTGGAAACACCATATATTTT	CASSIFHGSGNTIYF
-	TRBV2	11	-	TRBJ1-5	TGTGCCAGCAGTATGGATCAGCCCCAGCATTTT	CASSMDQPQHF
TRBD1	TRBV3-1/TRBV3-2	15	once	TRBJ2-7	TGTGCCAGCAGCCAAGCCGGGACAGGGGCTTACGAGCAGTACTTC	CASSQAGTGAYEQYF
-	TRBV28	17	-	TRBJ1-2	TGTGCCAGCAGCCGGGGAGTACCCGCCGCCCTTGGCTATGGCTACACCTTC	CASSRGVPAALGYGYTF
TRBD1	TRBV7-3	15	-	TRBJ2-3	TGTGCCAGCAGCCCTAACAGGGGGACCACAGATACGCAGTATTTT	CASSPNRGTTDTQYF
-	TRBV15	17	-	TRBJ2-1	TGTGCCACCAGCAGAGAGGCCATTTCCAGCTCCTACAATGAGCAGTTCTTC	CATSREAISSSYNEQFF
-	TRBV6-2/TRBV6-3	14	-	TRBJ2-6	TGTGCCAGCAGTTATATCTCTGGGGCCAACGTCCTGACTTTC	CASSYISGANVLTF
-	TRBV5-1	11	-	TRBJ1-3	TGCGCCAGCAGCAGTGGCTCCGCCATATATTTT	CASSSGSAIYF
TRBD2	TRBV4-2	14	-	TRBJ2-3	TGTGCCAGCAGCCAAGATCGGGGGGGGCGATCACAGTATTTT	CASSQDRGGRSQYF
TRBD1	TRBV7-2	14	once	TRBJ2-1	TGTGCCAGCAGGCTTACGTCGACAGGGACCGAGCAGTTCTTC	CASRLTSTGTEQFF
TRBD2	TRBV7-9	17	-	TRBJ2-5	TGTGCCAGCAGCTTAGCCGTGGGGGGGTTTGTTCAAGAGACCCAGTACTTC	CASSLAVGGFVQETQYF
-	TRBV30	15	once	TRBJ1-2	TGTGCCTGGAGAACCTGGGGGGGGAACGGAAAAGGCTACACCTTC	CAWRTWGGNGKGYTF
TRBD1	TRBV7-2	18	-	TRBJ2-2	TGTGCCAGCAGCGGAAAGCCGGCAGGGGGAACACTCACCGGGGAGCTGTTTTTT	CASSGKPAGGTLTGELFF
-	TRBV5-4	13	-	TRBJ1-1	TGTGCCAGCAGCCCCAACACGAACACTGAAGCTTTCTTT	CASSPNTNTEAFF
TRBD2	TRBV4-2	15	-	TRBJ2-1	TGTGCCAGCAGCCAAGATAGTACTAGCGGCTTTGAGCAGTTCTTC	CASSQDSTSGFEQFF
TRBD1	TRBV5-4	14	-	TRBJ1-2	TGTGCCAGCAGCCAGGGACAGGGGGACTATGGCTACACCTTC	CASSQGQGDYGYTF
-	TRBV6-1	16	once	TRBJ1-3	TGTGCCAGCAGTGAAGGGGCCCATGCCGCTGGAAACACCATATATTTT	CASSEGAHAAGNTIYF
-	TRBV5-1	14	-	TRBJ2-7	TGCGCCAGCAGTTCCGGGACCGGCTTTGGCGAGCAGTACTTC	CASSSGTGFGEQYF
-	TRBV4-2	18	-	TRBJ2-1	TGTGCCAGCAGCCAAGGACTAGGCGCCGGGGGCTCCTACAATGAGCAGTTCTTC	CASSQGLGAGGSYNEQFF
TRBD2	TRBV28	15	-	TRBJ2-1	TGTGCCAGCAGTTTAACGACTAGCGGACATAATGAGCAGTTCTTC	CASSLTTSGHNEQFF
-	TRBV7-8	13	-	TRBJ2-5	TGTGCCAGCAGCTTATTTCGGCAAGAGACCCAGTACTTC	CASSLFRQETQYF
-	TRBV6-5	12	-	TRBJ1-6	TGTGCCAGTGGGACGGTTTATTCACCCCTCCACTTT	CASGTVYSPLHF
-	TRBV7-9	15	-	TRBJ1-2	TGTGCCAGCAGCTTAGCGGGGATACCTAACTATGGCTACACCTTC	CASSLAGIPNYGYTF
-	TRBV11-3	13	-	TRBJ1-5	TGTGCCAGCAGCAGGGACAGCAATCAGCCCCAGCATTTT	CASSRDSNQPQHF
TRBD1	TRBV14	16	-	TRBJ1-6	TGTGCCAGCAGCCAAGAATTGGGACAGGGGAATTCACCCCTCCACTTT	CASSQELGQGNSPLHF
TRBD1	TRBV7-9	16	-	TRBJ1-5	TGTGCCAGCAGCTTAGGGACAGGGGTTAGCAATCAGCCCCAGCATTTT	CASSLGTGVSNQPQHF
-	TRBV11-2	16	-	TRBJ2-7	TGTGCCAGCAGCCGAGGTCCCGGGGTGAGCTCCTACGAGCAGTACTTC	CASSRGPGVSSYEQYF
-	TRBV19	13	-	TRBJ2-1	TGTGCCAGTAGTATGCTTAGGGGTGGTGAGCAGTTCTTC	CASSMLRGGEQFF
TRBD2	TRBV4-1	15	once	TRBJ2-1	TGCGCCAGCAGCCCGAGCGGGAGGGGATTGAATGAGCAGTTCTTC	CASSPSGRGLNEQFF
TRBD1	TRBV7-2	15	-	TRBJ1-6	TGTGCCAGCAGCTTAGGACAGGGTGTACATTCACCCCTCCACTTT	CASSLGQGVHSPLHF
-	TRBV18	16	-	TRBJ2-2	TGTGCCAGCTCACCAAGAGGTATTGGCAACACCGGGGAGCTGTTTTTT	CASSPRGIGNTGELFF
TRBD1	TRBV7-2	18	once	TRBJ1-2	TGTGCCAGCAGCCCCAAAATCGGACAGGATAAGGCTAACTATGGCTACACCTTC	CASSPKIGQDKANYGYTF
TRBD1	TRBV10-3	14	-	TRBJ1-1	TGTGCCATCAGAGCGACAGGGAAGAACACTGAAGCTTTCTTT	CAIRATGKNTEAFF
TRBD1	TRBV12-3/TRBV12-4	11	once	TRBJ2-1	TGTGCCAGCAGTTTGGGGACAGGGCGCTTCTTC	CASSLGTGRFF
-	TRBV19	16	-	TRBJ1-4	TGTGCCAGTAGTACGCACAGGGTAGGGGGTGGTGAAAAACTGTTTTTT	CASSTHRVGGGEKLFF
TRBD2	TRBV12-5	14	-	TRBJ2-5	TGTGCTAGTGGTTTGGCGGGAGGCCCGGGGACCCAGTACTTC	CASGLAGGPGTQYF
-	TRBV19	14	-	TRBJ1-5	TGTGCCAGTAGTATAGGACAGCGGAATCAGCCCCAGCATTTT	CASSIGQRNQPQHF
TRBD2	TRBV4-3	15	-	TRBJ2-7	TGCGCCAGCAGCCAAGATACGGCGGGAGCGGTCGAGCAGTACTTC	CASSQDTAGAVEQYF
-	TRBV30	13	-	TRBJ2-5	TGTGCCTGGAGTACCGGGAGAGAAGAGACCCAGTACTTC	CAWSTGREETQYF
-	TRBV7-8	14	-	TRBJ1-5	TGTGCCAGCAGCTTGGCCGGGACCGCTCTCCCCCAGCATTTT	CASSLAGTALPQHF
TRBD2	TRBV28	15	-	TRBJ2-2	TGTGCCAGCAGTCCCAGCGGGAGAGGCGCCGGGGAGCTGTTTTTT	CASSPSGRGAGELFF
-	TRBV9	12	-	TRBJ1-2	TGTGCCAGCAGCGTCTACAGGGATGGCTACACCTTC	CASSVYRDGYTF
TRBD2	TRBV5-1	15	-	TRBJ2-7	TGCGCCAGCAGCTCTACTAGCGGGAGGGCCTACGAGCAGTACTTC	CASSSTSGRAYEQYF
-	TRBV18	16	-	TRBJ2-1	TGTGCCAGCTCACCAACGGACGGTGCCAGCAGCGATGAGCAGTTCTTC	CASSPTDGASSDEQFF
-	TRBV28	14	-	TRBJ2-7	TGTGCCAGCAGTCTTTTGGGCGCTACGTACGAGCAGTACTTC	CASSLLGATYEQYF
-	TRBV6-5	14	-	TRBJ1-1	TGTGCCAGCAGGCCAGGGTTGGGGAACACTGAAGCTTTCTTT	CASRPGLGNTEAFF
TRBD1	TRBV18	16	-	TRBJ1-5	TGTGCCAGCTCACCACTCGGACAGGGAAGCAATCAGCCCCAGCATTTT	CASSPLGQGSNQPQHF